These 6 T cell receptor beta chains were sequenced from one sample in a study of OX40 agonist ivuxolimab in advanced cancers. Sequenced by immunoSEQ multiplex PCR; TCRdb stores in-frame clones only, minus some. The profile covers approximately 63,000 clones, with just over 85% appearing a single time and approximately 1% taken by the ten largest. This sample comprised CD4+ or CD8+ T cells sorted from blood, obtained in a trial of the OX40 agonist ivuxolimab. These receptors were collected from an adult with an advanced solid tumor such as melanoma, head and neck, liver or kidney cancer.

J is TRBJ1-1 and V is TRBV27, with D tentatively TRBD1 (6 bases). V was cut by 3 bases and J by 6 bases, with 14 bases left in between. Per the germline V gene, CDR1 is MNHEY and CDR2 is SMNVEV (reference sequence). CDR3 length: 14 residues. The CDR3 here is CASSFQGGFPEAFF. CDR3 DNA sequence: TGTGCCAGCAGTTTCCAAGGGGGGTTCCCTGAAGCTTTCTTT.

The chain recombines TRBV6-1 with TRBJ2-5, with D perhaps being TRBD1 or TRBD2 (6 bases each). The germline V gene has CDR1 MNHNS and CDR2 SASEGT. The CDR3 runs to 14 residues. Trimming removed 3 bases at V and 5 bases at J, with 13 bases between. In nucleotides, the CDR3 is TGTGCCAGCAGTGACACCCGGAGGGGGGAGACCCAGTACTTC. Translating it yields CASSDTRRGETQYF.

The chain combines TRBV19 with TRBJ1-1; D is unresolved. The V end was cut by 3 bases, the J end by 0 bases, with 5 bases between. This CDR3 comprises 13 residues. Germline CDR1 LNHDA, CDR2 SQIVND (reference sequence). CDR3 sequence: CASSIQLNTEAFF. The CDR3 region has the DNA TGTGCCAGTAGTATTCAGTTGAACACTGAAGCTTTCTTT.

This clone was counted a single time. The CDR3 DNA sequence: TGTGCCAGCAGCTTGGTAGTTTGGCGGGAGAGAGATACGCAGTATTTT. It specifies CASSLVVWRERDTQYF. The gene calls are TRBV5-5 and TRBJ2-3; 7 bases match TRBD2. V gave up 0 bases and J gave up 5 bases; unmatched junction bases: 9. Germline V gene data show CDR1 as SGHKS and CDR2 as YYEKEE (reference sequence). The CDR3 covers 16 residues.

The rearrangement uses TRBV9 and TRBJ2-5, with D maybe TRBD1 (6 bases). This CDR3 is built from 16 residues. V lost 0 bases, J lost 5 bases, and 17 bases lay in between. The germline V gene encodes CDR1 SGDLS and CDR2 YYNGEE. CDR3 loop: CASSVAGQRGQETQYF. CDR3 nucleotide sequence: TGTGCCAGCAGCGTAGCGGGACAAAGGGGTCAGGAGACCCAGTACTTC.

V usage is TRBV7-9 and J usage is TRBJ2-1, with 9 bases fitting TRBD2. The CDR3 is 15 amino acids. From germline, CDR1 is SEHNR and CDR2 FQNEAQ (reference sequence). Trimming at V came to 4 bases and at J to 8 bases, leaving 9 bases not matched to a gene. The chain's CDR3 is CASSSTGTSRYEQFF. For the CDR3, the DNA is TGTGCCAGCAGCTCGACCGGGACTAGCCGGTATGAGCAGTTCTTC.